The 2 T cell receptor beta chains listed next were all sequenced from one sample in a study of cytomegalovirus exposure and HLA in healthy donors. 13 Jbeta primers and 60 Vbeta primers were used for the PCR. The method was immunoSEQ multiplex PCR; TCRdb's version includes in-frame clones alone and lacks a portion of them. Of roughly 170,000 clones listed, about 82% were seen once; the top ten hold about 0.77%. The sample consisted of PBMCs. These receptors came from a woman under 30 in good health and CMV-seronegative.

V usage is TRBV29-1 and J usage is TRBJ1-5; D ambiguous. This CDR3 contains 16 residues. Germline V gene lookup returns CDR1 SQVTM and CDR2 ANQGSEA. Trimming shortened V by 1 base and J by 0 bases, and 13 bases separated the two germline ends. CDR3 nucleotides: TGCAGCGTTGAAGTATCCGAGGTGATTAGCAATCAGCCCCAGCATTTT. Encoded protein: CSVEVSEVISNQPQHF.

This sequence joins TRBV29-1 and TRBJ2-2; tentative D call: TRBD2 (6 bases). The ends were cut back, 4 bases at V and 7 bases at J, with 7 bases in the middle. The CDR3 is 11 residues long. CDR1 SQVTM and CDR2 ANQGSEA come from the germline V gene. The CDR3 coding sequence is TGCAGCGTTGTCGGGAGCGGGGAGCTGTTTTTT. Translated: CSVVGSGELFF.